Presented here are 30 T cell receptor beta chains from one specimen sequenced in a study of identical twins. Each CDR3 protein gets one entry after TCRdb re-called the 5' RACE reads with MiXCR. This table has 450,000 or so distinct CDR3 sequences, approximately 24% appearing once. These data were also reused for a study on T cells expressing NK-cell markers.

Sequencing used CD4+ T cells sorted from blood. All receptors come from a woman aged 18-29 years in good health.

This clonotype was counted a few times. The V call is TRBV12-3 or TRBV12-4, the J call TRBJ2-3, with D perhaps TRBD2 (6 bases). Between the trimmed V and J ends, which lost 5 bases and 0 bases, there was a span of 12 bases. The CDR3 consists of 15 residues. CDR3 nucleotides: TGTGCCAGCAGTCCCATGGGGACTAGCACAGATACGCAGTATTTT. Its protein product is CASSPMGTSTDTQYF.

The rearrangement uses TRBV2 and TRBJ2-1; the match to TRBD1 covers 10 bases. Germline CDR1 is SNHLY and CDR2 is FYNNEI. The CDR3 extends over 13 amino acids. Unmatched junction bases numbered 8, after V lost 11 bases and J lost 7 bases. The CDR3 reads CAVGTGEGNEQFF. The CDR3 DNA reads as TGTGCCGTTGGGACAGGGGAAGGGAATGAGCAGTTCTTC. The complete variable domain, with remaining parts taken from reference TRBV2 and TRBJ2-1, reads EPEVTQTPSHQVTQMGQEVILRCVPISNHLYFYWYRQILGQKVEFLVSFYNNEISEKSEIFDDQFSVERPDGSNFTLKIRSTKLEDSAMYFCAVGTGEGNEQFFGPGTRLTVL.

CDR3 nucleotides: TGTGCCAGCTCACCAGTCCAGGGGCGGAGAGGGAACACTGAAGCTTTCTTT. Protein sequence: CASSPVQGRRGNTEAFF. The rearrangement links TRBV18 to TRBJ1-1; weak D call: TRBD1 (6 bases). The V and J ends lost 2 bases and 1 base respectively, with 17 bases between them. Germline CDR1 reads KGHSH; CDR2 reads LQKENI. The CDR3 contains 17 residues.

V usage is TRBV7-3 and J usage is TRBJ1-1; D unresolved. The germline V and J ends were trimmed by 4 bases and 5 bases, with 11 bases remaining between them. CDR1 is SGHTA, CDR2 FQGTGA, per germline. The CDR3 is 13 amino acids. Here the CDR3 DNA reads TGTGCCAGCAGCTGGGGTATCGGGACTGAAGCTTTCTTT. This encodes CASSWGIGTEAFF.

CDR3 protein: CASSEEWGQGAQTYEQYF. Written as DNA, the CDR3 is TGTGCCAGCAGCGAAGAATGGGGACAGGGGGCGCAGACCTACGAGCAGTACTTC. The genes are TRBV11-1 and TRBJ2-7; 12 bases fit TRBD1. Losses at the gene ends were 5 bases for V and 2 bases for J; bases not matched to a gene: 13. Germline assignment: CDR1 SGHAT and CDR2 FQDESV (reference sequence). The CDR3 is 18 residues long.

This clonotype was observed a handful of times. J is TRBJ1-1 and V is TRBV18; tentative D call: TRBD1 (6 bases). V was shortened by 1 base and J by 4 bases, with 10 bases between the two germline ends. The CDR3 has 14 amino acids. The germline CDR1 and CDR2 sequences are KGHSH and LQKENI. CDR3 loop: CASSPLRGGTEAFF. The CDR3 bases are TGTGCCAGCTCACCACTGAGGGGGGGCACTGAAGCTTTCTTT.

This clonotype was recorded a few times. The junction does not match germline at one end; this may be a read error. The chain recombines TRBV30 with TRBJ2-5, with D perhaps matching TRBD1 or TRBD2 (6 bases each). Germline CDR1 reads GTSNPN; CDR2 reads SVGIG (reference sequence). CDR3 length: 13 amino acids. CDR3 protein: CARSVQRGQTQYF. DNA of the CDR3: TGTGCCCGGAGTGTGCAACGGGGGCAGACCCAGTACTTC. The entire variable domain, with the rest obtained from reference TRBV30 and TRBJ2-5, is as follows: SQTIHQWPATLVQPVGSPLSLECTVEGTSNPNLYWYRQAAGRGLQLLFYSVGIGQISSEVPQNLSASRPQDRQFILSSKKLLLSDSGFYLCARSVQRGQTQYFGPGTRLLVL.

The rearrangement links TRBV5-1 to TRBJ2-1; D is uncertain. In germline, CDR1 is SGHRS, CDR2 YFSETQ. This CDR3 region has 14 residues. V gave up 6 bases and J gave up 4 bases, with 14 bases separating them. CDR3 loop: CASMKDYAYNEQFF. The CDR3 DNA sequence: TGCGCCAGCATGAAGGATTACGCATACAATGAGCAGTTCTTC. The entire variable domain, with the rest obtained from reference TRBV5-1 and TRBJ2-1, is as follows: KAGVTQTPRYLIKTRGQQVTLSCSPISGHRSVSWYQQTPGQGLQFLFEYFSETQRNKGNFPGRFSGRQFSNSRSEMNVSTLELGDSALYLCASMKDYAYNEQFFGPGTRLTVL.

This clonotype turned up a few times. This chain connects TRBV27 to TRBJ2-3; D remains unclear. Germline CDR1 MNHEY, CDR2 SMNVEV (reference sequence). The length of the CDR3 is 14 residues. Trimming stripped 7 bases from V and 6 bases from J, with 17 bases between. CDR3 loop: CASTRISHPDTQYF. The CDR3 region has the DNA TGTGCCAGCACTCGGATCTCCCACCCGGATACGCAGTATTTT.

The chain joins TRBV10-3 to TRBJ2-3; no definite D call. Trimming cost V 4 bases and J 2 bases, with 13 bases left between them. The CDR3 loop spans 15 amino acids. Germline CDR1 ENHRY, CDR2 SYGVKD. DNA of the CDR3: TGTGCCATCAGTGTTGGAGTTCCCAACACAGATACGCAGTATTTT. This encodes CAISVGVPNTDTQYF.

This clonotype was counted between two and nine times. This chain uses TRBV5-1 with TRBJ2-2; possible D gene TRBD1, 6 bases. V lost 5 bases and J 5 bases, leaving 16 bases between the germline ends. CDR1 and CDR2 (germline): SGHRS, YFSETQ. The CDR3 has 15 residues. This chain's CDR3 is CASSNSGARTGELFF. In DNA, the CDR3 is TGCGCCAGCAGTAATTCAGGGGCCCGGACCGGGGAGCTGTTTTTT. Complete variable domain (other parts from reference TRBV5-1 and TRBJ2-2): KAGVTQTPRYLIKTRGQQVTLSCSPISGHRSVSWYQQTPGQGLQFLFEYFSETQRNKGNFPGRFSGRQFSNSRSEMNVSTLELGDSALYLCASSNSGARTGELFFGEGSRLTVL.

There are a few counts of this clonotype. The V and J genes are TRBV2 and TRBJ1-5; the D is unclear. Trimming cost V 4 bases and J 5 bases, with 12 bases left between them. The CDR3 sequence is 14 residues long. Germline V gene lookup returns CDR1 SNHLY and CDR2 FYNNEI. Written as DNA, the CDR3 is TGTGCCAGCAGTGTGAGTGGCGAGGATCAGCCCCAGCATTTT. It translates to CASSVSGEDQPQHF.

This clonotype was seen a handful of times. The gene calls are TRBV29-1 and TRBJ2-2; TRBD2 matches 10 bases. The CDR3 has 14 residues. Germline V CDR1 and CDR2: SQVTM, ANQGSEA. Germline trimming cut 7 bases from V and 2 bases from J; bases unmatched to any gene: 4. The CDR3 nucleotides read TGCAGCGCTGGACTAGCGGTAAACACCGGGGAGCTGTTTTTT. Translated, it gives CSAGLAVNTGELFF.

The CDR3 bases are TGTGCCAGCTGTCGGGGGGGGGCCTACGAGCAGTACTTC. The encoded protein is CASCRGGAYEQYF. J is TRBJ2-7 and V is TRBV6-1, with 8 bases matching TRBD2. The CDR3 has 13 residues. Germline CDR1 reads MNHNS; CDR2 reads SASEGT. V lost 8 bases and J lost 2; bases outside the gene matches: 5.

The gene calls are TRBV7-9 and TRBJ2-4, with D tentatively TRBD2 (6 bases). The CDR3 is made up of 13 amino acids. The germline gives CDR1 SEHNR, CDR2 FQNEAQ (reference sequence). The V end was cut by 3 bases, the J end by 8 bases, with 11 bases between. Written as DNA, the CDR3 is TGTGCCAGCAGCTTTTCGACGGGGGACATTCAGTACTTC. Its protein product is CASSFSTGDIQYF.

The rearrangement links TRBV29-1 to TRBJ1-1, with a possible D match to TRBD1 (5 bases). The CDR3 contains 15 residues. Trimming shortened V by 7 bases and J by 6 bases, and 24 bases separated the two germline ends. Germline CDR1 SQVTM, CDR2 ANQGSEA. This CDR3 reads CSATQQDPQSSEAFF. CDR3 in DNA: TGCAGCGCCACACAACAGGACCCTCAGAGTTCTGAAGCTTTCTTT.

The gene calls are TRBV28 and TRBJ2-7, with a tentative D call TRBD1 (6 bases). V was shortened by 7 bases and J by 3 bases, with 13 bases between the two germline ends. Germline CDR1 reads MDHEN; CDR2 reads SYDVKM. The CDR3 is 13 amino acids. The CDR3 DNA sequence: TGTGCCAGCACGACAGGTGAGGTCTACGAGCAGTACTTC. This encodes CASTTGEVYEQYF.

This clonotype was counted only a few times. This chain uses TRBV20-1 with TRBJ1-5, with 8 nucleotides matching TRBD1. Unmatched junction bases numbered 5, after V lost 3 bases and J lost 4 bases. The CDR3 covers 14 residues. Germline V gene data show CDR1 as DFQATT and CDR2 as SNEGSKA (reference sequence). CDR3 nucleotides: TGCAGTGCTAGTGGGCAGGGGGCGAATCAGCCCCAGCATTTT. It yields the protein CSASGQGANQPQHF.

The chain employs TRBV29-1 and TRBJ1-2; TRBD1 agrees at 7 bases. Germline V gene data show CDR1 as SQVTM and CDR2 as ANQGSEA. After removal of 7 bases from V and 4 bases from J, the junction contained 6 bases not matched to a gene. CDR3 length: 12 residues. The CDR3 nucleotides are TGCAGCGGTTCGGACAGGTTCTATGGCTACACCTTC. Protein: CSGSDRFYGYTF. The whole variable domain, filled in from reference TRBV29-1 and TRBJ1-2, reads SAVISQKPSRDICQRGTSLTIQCQVDSQVTMMFWYRQQPGQSLTLIATANQGSEATYESGFVIDKFPISRPNLTFSTLTVSNMSPEDSSIYLCSGSDRFYGYTFGSGTRLTVV.

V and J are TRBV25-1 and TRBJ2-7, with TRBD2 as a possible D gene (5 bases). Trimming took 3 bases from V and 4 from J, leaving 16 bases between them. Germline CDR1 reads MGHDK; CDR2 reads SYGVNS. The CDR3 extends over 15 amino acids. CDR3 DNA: TGTGCCAGCAGTGACGCCGACTACCTTCCTTACGAGCAGTACTTC. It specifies CASSDADYLPYEQYF.

In DNA, the CDR3 is TGCGCCAGCAGTCGGCTTTTTGTAGATACGCAGTATTTT. Amino acids: CASSRLFVDTQYF. The chain links TRBV5-1 to TRBJ2-3; D remains unclear. This CDR3 has 13 residues. Germline V gene lookup returns CDR1 SGHRS and CDR2 YFSETQ. The V gene lost 5 bases and the J gene lost 5 bases, with 12 bases spanning the gap.

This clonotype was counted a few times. The CDR3 coding sequence is TGTGCCAGCAGCTTGGCCGACGGTGAAGCTTTCTTT. This codes for CASSLADGEAFF. The chain joins TRBV5-6 to TRBJ1-1; D ambiguous. Germline CDR1 reads SGHDT; CDR2 reads YYEEEE. The length of the CDR3 is 12 residues. Trimming took 0 bases from V and 7 from J, leaving 7 bases between them.

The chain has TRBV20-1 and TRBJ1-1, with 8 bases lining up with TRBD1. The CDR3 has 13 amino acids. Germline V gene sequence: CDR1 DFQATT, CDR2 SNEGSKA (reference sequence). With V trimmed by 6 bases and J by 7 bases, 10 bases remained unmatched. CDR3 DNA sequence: TGCAGTGCCGAGACAGGGGAAAGGGTTGAAGCTTTCTTT. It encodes CSAETGERVEAFF.

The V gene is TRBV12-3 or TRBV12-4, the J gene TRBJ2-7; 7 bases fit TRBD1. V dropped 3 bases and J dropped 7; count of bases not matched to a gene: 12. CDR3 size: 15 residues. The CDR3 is CASSFLFRGYKEQYF. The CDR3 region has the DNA TGTGCCAGCAGTTTTCTGTTCAGGGGGTATAAAGAGCAGTACTTC.

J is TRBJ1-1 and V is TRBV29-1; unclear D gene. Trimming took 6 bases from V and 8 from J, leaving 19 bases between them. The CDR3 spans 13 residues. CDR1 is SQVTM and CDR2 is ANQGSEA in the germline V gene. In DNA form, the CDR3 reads TGCAGCGTGTCCACTCGGACCGCCGGCGAAGCTTTCTTT. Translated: CSVSTRTAGEAFF. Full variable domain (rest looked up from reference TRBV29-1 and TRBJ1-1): SAVISQKPSRDICQRGTSLTIQCQVDSQVTMMFWYRQQPGQSLTLIATANQGSEATYESGFVIDKFPISRPNLTFSTLTVSNMSPEDSSIYLCSVSTRTAGEAFFGQGTRLTVV.

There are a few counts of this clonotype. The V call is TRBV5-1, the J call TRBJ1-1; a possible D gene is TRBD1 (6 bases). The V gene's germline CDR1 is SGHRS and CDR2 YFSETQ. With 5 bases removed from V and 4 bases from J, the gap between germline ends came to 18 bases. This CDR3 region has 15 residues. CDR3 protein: CASSPQTGGVTEAFF. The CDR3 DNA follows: TGCGCCAGCAGTCCCCAGACGGGGGGCGTCACTGAAGCTTTCTTT.

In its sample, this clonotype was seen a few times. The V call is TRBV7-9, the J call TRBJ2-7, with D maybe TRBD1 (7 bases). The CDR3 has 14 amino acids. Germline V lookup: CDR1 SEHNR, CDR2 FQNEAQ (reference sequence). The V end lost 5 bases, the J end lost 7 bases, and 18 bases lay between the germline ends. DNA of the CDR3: TGTGCCAGCAGCCCGACAGGGAGCGCGGGGGAGCAGTACTTC. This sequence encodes CASSPTGSAGEQYF.

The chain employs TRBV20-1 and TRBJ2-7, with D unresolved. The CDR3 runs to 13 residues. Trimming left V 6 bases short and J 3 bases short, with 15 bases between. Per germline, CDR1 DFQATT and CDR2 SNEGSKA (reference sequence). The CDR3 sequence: CSAPGRIDYEQYF. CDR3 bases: TGCAGTGCCCCCGGGCGGATAGACTACGAGCAGTACTTC.

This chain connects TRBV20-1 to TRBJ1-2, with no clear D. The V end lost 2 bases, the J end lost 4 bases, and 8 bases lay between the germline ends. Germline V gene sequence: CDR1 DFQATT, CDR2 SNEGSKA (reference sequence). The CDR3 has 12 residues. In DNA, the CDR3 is TGCAGTGCTAGAAGGGCAGGCTATGGCTACACCTTC. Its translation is CSARRAGYGYTF.

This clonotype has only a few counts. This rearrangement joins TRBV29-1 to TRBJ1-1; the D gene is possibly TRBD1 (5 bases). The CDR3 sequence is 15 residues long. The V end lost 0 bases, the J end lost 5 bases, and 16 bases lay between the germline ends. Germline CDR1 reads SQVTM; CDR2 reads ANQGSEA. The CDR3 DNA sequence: TGCAGCGTTGAAGATCGTAGGGGAGTGGGGACTGAAGCTTTCTTT. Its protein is CSVEDRRGVGTEAFF.